One sample yielded the 14 T cell receptor beta chains listed below, sequenced in a study of T cells in Graves' hyperthyroidism and ophthalmopathy. The investigators amplified TCR beta CDR3 regions from RNA transcripts. The HTBI primer set drove a first-round RT-PCR of the TCR CDR3. TCRdb ran MiXCR on the multiplex PCR reads and lists one entry per CDR3 protein. The sample holds fewer than 600,000 distinct CDR3 sequences, approximately 14% seen once. The sequenced sample was blood. These TCRs come from a woman in her thirties or forties with Graves' hyperthyroidism.

This clonotype was detected only a few times. This may be a read error, as it is one base from a much larger clone. The chain couples TRBV27 to TRBJ2-3; 11 bases align to TRBD2. V trimming: 4 bases; J trimming: 2 bases; junction bases outside the gene matches: 2. Germline lookup yields CDR1 MNHEY and CDR2 SMNVEV (reference sequence). The CDR3 is made up of 15 amino acids. The CDR3 loop reads CASSSTSGITDTQYF. CDR3 DNA: TGTGCCAGCAGTTCGACTAGCGGGATCACAGATACGCAGTATTTT.

The chain uses TRBV5-4 and TRBJ1-2; D is perhaps TRBD1 (5 bases). The germline V gene has CDR1 SGHNT and CDR2 YYREEE (reference sequence). V was cut by 4 bases and J by 1 base, with 17 bases left in between. The CDR3 consists of 16 residues. The CDR3 DNA reads as TGTGCCAGCAGCACGCGACAGAACAACAATAACTATGGCTACACCTTC. This encodes CASSTRQNNNNYGYTF.

This clonotype was picked up many times. V is TRBV5-1 and J is TRBJ2-3; 10 bases match TRBD1. The CDR3 spans 15 residues. V was clipped by 4 bases and J by 3 bases; unmatched bases: 5. The germline CDR1 and CDR2 sequences are SGHRS and YFSETQ. The chain's CDR3 is CASSRQGAKTDTQYF. CDR3 bases: TGCGCCAGCAGCCGACAGGGGGCGAAAACAGATACGCAGTATTTT.

This clonotype was observed many times. V usage is TRBV30 and J usage is TRBJ1-1, with a tentative D call TRBD1 (5 bases). This CDR3 has 14 amino acids. Germline CDR1 is GTSNPN and CDR2 is SVGIG (reference sequence). Trimming removed 3 bases at V and 2 bases at J, with 13 bases between. CDR3 loop: CAWRTGQDNTEAFF. The CDR3 DNA sequence: TGTGCCTGGAGGACGGGGCAGGATAACACTGAAGCTTTCTTT.

This clonotype was seen many times. The rearrangement joins TRBV16 to TRBJ1-1; D might be TRBD1 (6 bases). Trimming left V 2 bases short and J 4 bases short, with 8 bases between. This CDR3 spans 13 amino acids. Germline V CDR1 and CDR2: KGHSY, FQNENV. The DNA of the CDR3 is TGTGCCAGCAGCCAACAACAGGGCACTGAAGCTTTCTTT. Encoded protein: CASSQQQGTEAFF. The variable domain in full, completed from reference TRBV16 and TRBJ1-1, reads GEEVAQTPKHLVRGEGQKAKLYCAPIKGHSYVFWYQQVLKNEFKFLISFQNENVFDETGMPKERFSAKCLPNSPCSLEIQATKLEDSAVYFCASSQQQGTEAFFGQGTRLTVV.

This clonotype was seen a few times. In DNA form, the CDR3 reads TGTGCCAGCAGCGTTTATAGCGGGATCTCCTACAATGAGCAGTTCTTC. The encoded protein is CASSVYSGISYNEQFF. The chain combines TRBV9 with TRBJ2-1; 8 bases are shared with TRBD2. This CDR3 is built from 16 residues. From germline, CDR1 is SGDLS and CDR2 YYNGEE. With 2 bases clipped from V and 0 bases from J, the junction kept 4 bases outside the gene matches.

This clonotype was detected a few times. This CDR3 is CASLPRTGGITEAFF. CDR3 in DNA: TGTGCCAGCCTCCCTCGGACAGGGGGCATCACTGAAGCTTTCTTT. The rearrangement uses TRBV28 and TRBJ1-1, with 11 bases lining up with TRBD1. The CDR3 loop spans 15 amino acids. V lost 8 bases, J lost 4 bases, and 9 bases stayed unmatched. CDR1 MDHEN and CDR2 SYDVKM come from the germline V gene.

The rearrangement joins TRBV6-2 or TRBV6-3 to TRBJ1-2; D unclear. The CDR3 covers 14 residues. Germline CDR1 MNHEY, CDR2 SVGEGT. V dropped 3 bases and J dropped 6 bases, with 14 bases sitting between them. CDR3 nucleotide sequence: TGTGCCAGCAGTTATGATCACCTAGGAGATGGCTACACCTTC. This translates into CASSYDHLGDGYTF.

This clonotype was counted ten times or more. The chain joins TRBV28 to TRBJ2-7; no clear D gene. Between the trimmed V and J ends, which lost 4 bases and 0 bases, there was a span of 4 bases. CDR3 length equals 12 residues. Germline V gives CDR1 MDHEN, CDR2 SYDVKM. DNA for the CDR3: TGTGCCAGCAGTTCCCTCTCCTACGAGCAGTACTTC. Its translation: CASSSLSYEQYF.

This clonotype occurred many times. The rearrangement joins TRBV3-1 to TRBJ2-7, with 12 bases fitting TRBD2. With V trimmed by 3 bases and J by 4 bases, 7 bases remained unmatched. The CDR3 runs 16 residues. Germline V gene sequence: CDR1 LGHDT, CDR2 YNNKEL (reference sequence). CDR3 in DNA: TGTGCCAGCAGCCACGACACTAGCGGGAGGAAGTACGAGCAGTACTTC. Encoded protein: CASSHDTSGRKYEQYF.

This clonotype was recorded many times. The V gene is TRBV7-2, the J gene TRBJ1-6, with D possibly matching TRBD1 (5 bases). Germline V gene lookup returns CDR1 SGHTA and CDR2 FQGNSA. V shed 1 base and J shed 6 bases, with 7 bases lying between them. There are 14 residues in the CDR3. The CDR3 DNA sequence: TGTGCCAGCAGCTTAGGTGGGGGTAATTCACCCCTCCACTTT. The encoded protein is CASSLGGGNSPLHF. The whole variable domain, filled in from reference TRBV7-2 and TRBJ1-6, reads GAGVSQSPSNKVTEKGKDVELRCDPISGHTALYWYRQSLGQGLEFLIYFQGNSAPDKSGLPSDRFSAERTGGSVSTLTIQRTQQEDSAVYLCASSLGGGNSPLHFGNGTRLTVT.

This clonotype appeared a few times. The chain has TRBV19 and TRBJ2-4; unclear D gene. Germline V gene lookup returns CDR1 LNHDA and CDR2 SQIVND (reference sequence). Deletions cut 1 base from V and 6 bases from J, with 10 bases between. The CDR3 loop spans 14 amino acids. The CDR3 coding sequence is TGTGCCAGTAGTATAGGGACCGACGCAAACATTCAGTACTTC. It translates to CASSIGTDANIQYF.

The table lists this clonotype with many counts. The chain joins TRBV5-1 to TRBJ1-2; no definite D call. The V end was cut by 0 bases, the J end by 7 bases, with 13 bases between. The germline CDR1 and CDR2 sequences are SGHRS and YFSETQ. The CDR3 extends over 14 amino acids. The DNA of the CDR3 is TGCGCCAGCAGCTTGGGGACCCTAGGGAGTGGCTACACCTTC. It yields the protein CASSLGTLGSGYTF.

The J gene is TRBJ2-5, the V gene TRBV28; 14 bases map to TRBD2. V gave up 6 bases and J gave up 3 bases; unmatched junction bases: 12. Germline CDR1 MDHEN, CDR2 SYDVKM. The CDR3 runs to 18 residues. The DNA of the CDR3 is TGTGCCAGCAGATTCGGACTAGCGGGAGGTGTTAGAGAAGAGACCCAGTACTTC. It codes for CASRFGLAGGVREETQYF.